This TCR beta chain was identified in a study of blood T cell repertoires in COVID-19. In terms of age and location, participants ranged from roughly 18 to 90 years and lived in under 30 US areas. Donors in Cohort 3 counted as recovered after two negative PCRs, clearance, or symptom resolution. Only in-frame clones appear in the TCRdb table, and some are missing; sequencing was by immunoSEQ multiplex PCR. The repertoire holds some 500,000 clones, with roughly 90% as singletons. The germline gives CDR1 MGHDK, CDR2 SYGVNS. Between the trimmed V and J ends, which lost 4 bases and 12 bases, there was a span of 7 bases. The CDR3 runs to 10 residues.

The sample comprised PBMCs or T cells enriched from blood (not recorded which). The receptor comes from a woman between 40 and 50 years old who had recovered from COVID-19. The rearrangement joins TRBV25-1 to TRBJ1-3, with D uncertain. Here the CDR3 reads CASSASGIYF. The CDR3 nucleotides are TGTGCCAGCAGTGCCTCCGGCATATATTTT.